This T cell receptor (beta chain) was found in a study of T cells after yellow fever vaccination. From germline, CDR1 is MNHEY and CDR2 SVGEGT. J gave up 3 bases and V 2 bases, and 6 bases lay outside the gene matches. The CDR3 is 17 residues long. Findings and caveats of the study: Post-booster repertoires again held most primary-vaccination clones (about 95% CD4, roughly 88% CD8).

Comment on this clonotype: The antigen remains undetermined.

TCRdb reprocessed the 5' RACE reads with MiXCR, giving one entry per CDR3 protein. The sample contains approximately 300,000 distinct CDR3 sequences, 8.7% of which appear only once. The sequencing used PBMCs, collected on the day of the first yellow fever vaccination. This chain links TRBV6-2 or TRBV6-3 with TRBJ2-1; 11 bases align to TRBD2. The source of this sequence is a man aged 18 to 35 who received the YFV17D yellow fever vaccine. CDR3 DNA: TGTGCCAGCAGTTACACCCTACTAGCGGGGGACTACAATGAGCAGTTCTTC. Its translation is CASSYTLLAGDYNEQFF.